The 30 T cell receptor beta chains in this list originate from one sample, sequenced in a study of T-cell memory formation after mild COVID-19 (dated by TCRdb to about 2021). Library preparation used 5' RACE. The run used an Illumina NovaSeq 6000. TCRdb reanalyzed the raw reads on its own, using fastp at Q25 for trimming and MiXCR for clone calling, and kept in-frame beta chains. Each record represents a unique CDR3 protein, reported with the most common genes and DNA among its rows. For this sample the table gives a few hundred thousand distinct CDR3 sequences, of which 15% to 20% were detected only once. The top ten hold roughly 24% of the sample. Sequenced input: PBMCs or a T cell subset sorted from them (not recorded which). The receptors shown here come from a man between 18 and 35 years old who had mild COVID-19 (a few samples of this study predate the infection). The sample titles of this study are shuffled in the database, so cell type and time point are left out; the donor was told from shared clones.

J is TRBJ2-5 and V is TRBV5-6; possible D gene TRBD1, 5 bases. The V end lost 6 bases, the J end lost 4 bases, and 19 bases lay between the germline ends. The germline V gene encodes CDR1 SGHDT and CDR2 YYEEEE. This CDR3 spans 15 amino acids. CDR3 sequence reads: CASTIAGSIGETQYF. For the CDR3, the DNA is TGTGCCAGCACGATAGCAGGGTCTATCGGAGAGACCCAGTACTTC.

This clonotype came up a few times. The CDR3 DNA reads as TGTGCCAGCAGTTTCACCCTAGCGGACCTCTACAATGAGCAGTTCTTC. Protein: CASSFTLADLYNEQFF. The chain recombines TRBV6-2 or TRBV6-3 with TRBJ2-1; 7 bases fit TRBD2. In germline, CDR1 is MNHEY, CDR2 SVGEGT. Trimming took 4 bases from V and 3 from J; bases not matched to a gene: 9. The CDR3 loop spans 16 amino acids.

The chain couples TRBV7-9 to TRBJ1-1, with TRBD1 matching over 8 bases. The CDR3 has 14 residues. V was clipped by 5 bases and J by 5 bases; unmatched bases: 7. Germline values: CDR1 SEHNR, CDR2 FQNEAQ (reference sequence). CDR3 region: CASSATGGRTEAFF. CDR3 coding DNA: TGTGCCAGCAGCGCAACAGGGGGAAGAACTGAAGCTTTCTTT.

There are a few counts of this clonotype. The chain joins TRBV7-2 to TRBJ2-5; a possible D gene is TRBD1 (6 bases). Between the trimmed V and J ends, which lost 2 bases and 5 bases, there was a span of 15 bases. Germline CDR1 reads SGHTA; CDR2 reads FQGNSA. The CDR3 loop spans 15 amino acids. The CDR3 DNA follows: TGTGCCAGCAGCTTATGGCAGGGGTTGGGCGAGACCCAGTACTTC. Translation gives CASSLWQGLGETQYF.

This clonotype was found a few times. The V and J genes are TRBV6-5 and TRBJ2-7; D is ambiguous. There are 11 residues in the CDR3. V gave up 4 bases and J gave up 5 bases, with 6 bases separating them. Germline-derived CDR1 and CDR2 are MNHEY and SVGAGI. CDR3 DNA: TGTGCCAGCAGTTCCTACCACGAGCAGTACTTC. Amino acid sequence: CASSSYHEQYF.

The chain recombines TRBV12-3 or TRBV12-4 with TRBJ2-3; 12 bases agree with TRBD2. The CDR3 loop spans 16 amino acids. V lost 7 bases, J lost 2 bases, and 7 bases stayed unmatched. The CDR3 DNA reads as TGTGCCAGCAATTCCAGACTAGCGGGGGTCACAGATACGCAGTATTTT. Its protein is CASNSRLAGVTDTQYF.

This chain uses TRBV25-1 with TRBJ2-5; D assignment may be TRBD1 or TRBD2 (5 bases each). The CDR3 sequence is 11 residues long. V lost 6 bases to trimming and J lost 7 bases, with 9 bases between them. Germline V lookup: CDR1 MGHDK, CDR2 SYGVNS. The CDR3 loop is CASSGAGTQYF. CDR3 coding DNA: TGTGCCAGCAGCGGGGCGGGGACCCAGTACTTC.

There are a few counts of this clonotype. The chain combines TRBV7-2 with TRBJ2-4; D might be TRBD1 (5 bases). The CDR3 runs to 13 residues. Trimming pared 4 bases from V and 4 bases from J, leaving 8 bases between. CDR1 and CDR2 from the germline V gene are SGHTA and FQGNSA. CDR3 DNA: TGTGCCAGCAGCTCCGACAGTAAAAACATTCAGTACTTC. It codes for CASSSDSKNIQYF.

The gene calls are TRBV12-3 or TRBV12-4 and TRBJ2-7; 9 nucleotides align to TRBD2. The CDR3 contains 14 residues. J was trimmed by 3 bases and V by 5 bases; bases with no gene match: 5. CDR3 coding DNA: TGTGCCAGCAGTGCCCTAGCGGGGAACTACGAGCAGTACTTC. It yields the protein CASSALAGNYEQYF.

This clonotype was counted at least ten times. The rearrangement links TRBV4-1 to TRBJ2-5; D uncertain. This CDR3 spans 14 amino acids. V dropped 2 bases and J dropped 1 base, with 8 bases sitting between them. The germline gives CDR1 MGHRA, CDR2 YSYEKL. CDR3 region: CASSQYSIQETQYF. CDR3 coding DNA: TGCGCCAGCAGCCAATACTCCATCCAAGAGACCCAGTACTTC.

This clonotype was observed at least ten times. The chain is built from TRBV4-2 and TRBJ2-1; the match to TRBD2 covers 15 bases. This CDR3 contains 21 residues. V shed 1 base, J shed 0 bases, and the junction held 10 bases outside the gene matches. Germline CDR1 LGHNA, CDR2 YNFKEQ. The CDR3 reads CASSQAAGLAGGGSSYNEQFF. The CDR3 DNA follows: TGTGCCAGCAGCCAAGCCGCCGGACTAGCGGGGGGGGGCAGCTCCTACAATGAGCAGTTCTTC.

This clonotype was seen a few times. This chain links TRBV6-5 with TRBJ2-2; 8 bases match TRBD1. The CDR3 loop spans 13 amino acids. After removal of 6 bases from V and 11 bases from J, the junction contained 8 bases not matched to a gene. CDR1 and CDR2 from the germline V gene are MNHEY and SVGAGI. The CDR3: CASSHRGSLELFF. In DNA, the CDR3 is TGTGCCAGCAGCCACAGGGGGTCCCTCGAGCTGTTTTTT.

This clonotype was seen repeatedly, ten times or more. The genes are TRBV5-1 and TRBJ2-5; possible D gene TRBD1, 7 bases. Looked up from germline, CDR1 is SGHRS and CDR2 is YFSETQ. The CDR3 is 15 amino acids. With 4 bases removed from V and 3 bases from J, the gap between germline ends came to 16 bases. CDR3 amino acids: CASSPQGGTEETQYF. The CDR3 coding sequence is TGCGCCAGCAGCCCACAAGGCGGGACAGAAGAGACCCAGTACTTC.

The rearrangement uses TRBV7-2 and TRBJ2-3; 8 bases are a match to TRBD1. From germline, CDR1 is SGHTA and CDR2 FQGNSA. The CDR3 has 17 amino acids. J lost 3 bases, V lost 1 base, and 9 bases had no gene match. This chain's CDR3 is CASSLGTGRGVTDTQYF. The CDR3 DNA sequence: TGTGCCAGCAGCTTAGGGACAGGGCGCGGCGTGACAGATACGCAGTATTTT.

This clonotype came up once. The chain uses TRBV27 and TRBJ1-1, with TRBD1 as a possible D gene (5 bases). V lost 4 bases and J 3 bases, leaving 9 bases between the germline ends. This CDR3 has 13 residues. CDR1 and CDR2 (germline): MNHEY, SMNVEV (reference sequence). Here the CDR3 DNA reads TGTGCCAGCAGTTCCGAAGGGGACACTGAAGCTTTCTTT. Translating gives CASSSEGDTEAFF.

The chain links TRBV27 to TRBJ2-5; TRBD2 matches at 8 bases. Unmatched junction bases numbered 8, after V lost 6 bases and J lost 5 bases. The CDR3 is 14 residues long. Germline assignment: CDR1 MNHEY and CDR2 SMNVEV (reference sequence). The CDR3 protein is CASRAAGVVETQYF. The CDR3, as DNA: TGTGCCAGCAGGGCAGCGGGGGTAGTGGAGACCCAGTACTTC.

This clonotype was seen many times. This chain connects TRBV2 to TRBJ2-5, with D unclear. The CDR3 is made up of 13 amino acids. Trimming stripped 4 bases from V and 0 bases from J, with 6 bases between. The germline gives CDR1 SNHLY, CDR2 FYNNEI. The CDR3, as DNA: TGTGCCAGCAGTGGAGAGTACCAAGAGACCCAGTACTTC. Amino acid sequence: CASSGEYQETQYF.

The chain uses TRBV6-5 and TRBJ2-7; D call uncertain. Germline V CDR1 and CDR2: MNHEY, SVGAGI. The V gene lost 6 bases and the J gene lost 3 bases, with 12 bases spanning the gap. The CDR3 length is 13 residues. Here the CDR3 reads CASSQRPNYEQYV. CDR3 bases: TGTGCCAGCAGCCAAAGACCAAACTACGAGCAGTACGTC.

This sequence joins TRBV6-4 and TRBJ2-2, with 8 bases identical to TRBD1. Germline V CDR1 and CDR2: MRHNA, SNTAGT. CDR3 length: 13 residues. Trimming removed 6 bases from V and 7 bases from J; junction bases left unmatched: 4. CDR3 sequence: CASSAGGHGELFF. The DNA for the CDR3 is TGTGCCAGCAGCGCAGGGGGCCACGGGGAGCTGTTTTTT.

For the CDR3, the DNA is TGTGCCAGCAGCCAAGTAGGGACTAGCAGGACCACAGATACGCAGTATTTT. It codes for CASSQVGTSRTTDTQYF. The genes are TRBV4-2 and TRBJ2-3, with 9 bases fitting TRBD2. CDR3 length equals 17 residues. V lost 1 base, J lost 2 bases, and 7 bases stayed unmatched. Germline CDR1 LGHNA, CDR2 YNFKEQ.

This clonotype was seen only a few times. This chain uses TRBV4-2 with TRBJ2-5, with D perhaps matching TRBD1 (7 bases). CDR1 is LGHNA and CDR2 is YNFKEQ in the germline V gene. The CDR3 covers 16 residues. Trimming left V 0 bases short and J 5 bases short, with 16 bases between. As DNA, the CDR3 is TGTGCCAGCAGCCAAGATATAGGGGGCCGGGAGGAGACCCAGTACTTC. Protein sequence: CASSQDIGGREETQYF.

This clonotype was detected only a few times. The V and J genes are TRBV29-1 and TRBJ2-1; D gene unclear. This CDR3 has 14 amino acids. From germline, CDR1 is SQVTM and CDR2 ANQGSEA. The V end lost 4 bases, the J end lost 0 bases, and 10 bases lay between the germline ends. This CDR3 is CSVVTESSYNEQFF. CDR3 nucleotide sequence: TGCAGCGTTGTAACAGAGAGCTCCTACAATGAGCAGTTCTTC.

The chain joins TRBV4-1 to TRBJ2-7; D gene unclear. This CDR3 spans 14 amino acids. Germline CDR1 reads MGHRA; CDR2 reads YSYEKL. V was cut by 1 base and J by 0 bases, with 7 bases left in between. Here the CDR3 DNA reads TGCGCCAGCAGCCAAGTGGACGTCTCCTACGAGCAGTACTTC. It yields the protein CASSQVDVSYEQYF.

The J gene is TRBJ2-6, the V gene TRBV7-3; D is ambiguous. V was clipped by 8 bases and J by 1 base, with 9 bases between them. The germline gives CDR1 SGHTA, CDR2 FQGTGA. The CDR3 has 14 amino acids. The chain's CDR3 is CASGVGSGANVLTF. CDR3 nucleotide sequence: TGTGCCAGCGGGGTTGGTTCTGGGGCCAACGTCCTGACTTTC.

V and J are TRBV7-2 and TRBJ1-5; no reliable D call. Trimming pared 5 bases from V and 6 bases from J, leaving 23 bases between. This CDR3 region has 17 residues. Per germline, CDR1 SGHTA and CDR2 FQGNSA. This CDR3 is CASSPISDPRKGQPQHF. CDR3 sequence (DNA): TGTGCCAGCAGCCCAATATCCGACCCGAGGAAGGGTCAGCCCCAGCATTTT.

CDR3 sequence reads: CASSFENLYGYTF. The CDR3 DNA sequence: TGTGCCAGCAGTTTCGAGAACCTCTATGGCTACACCTTC. V usage is TRBV12-3 or TRBV12-4 and J usage is TRBJ1-2, with D unresolved. The length of the CDR3 is 13 residues. Trimming took 3 bases from V and 4 from J, leaving 9 bases between them.

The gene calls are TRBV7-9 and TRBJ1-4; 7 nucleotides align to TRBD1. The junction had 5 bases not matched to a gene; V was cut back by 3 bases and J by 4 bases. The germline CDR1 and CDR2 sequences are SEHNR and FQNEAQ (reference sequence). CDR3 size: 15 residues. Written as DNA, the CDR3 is TGTGCCAGCAGCTTGACAGGGACCCATAATGAAAAACTGTTTTTT. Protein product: CASSLTGTHNEKLFF.

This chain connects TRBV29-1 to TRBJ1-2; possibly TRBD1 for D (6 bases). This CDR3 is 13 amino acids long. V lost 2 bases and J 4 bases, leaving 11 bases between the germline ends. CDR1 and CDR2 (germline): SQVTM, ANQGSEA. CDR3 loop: CSVENPGAYGYTF. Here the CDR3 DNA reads TGCAGCGTTGAAAACCCAGGGGCCTATGGCTACACCTTC.

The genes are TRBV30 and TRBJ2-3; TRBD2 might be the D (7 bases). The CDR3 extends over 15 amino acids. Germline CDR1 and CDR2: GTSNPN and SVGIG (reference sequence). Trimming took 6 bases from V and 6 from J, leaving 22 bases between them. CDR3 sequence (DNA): TGTGCCTGTGCTCGCGGGGGCCGTTTGTGGGATACGCAGTATTTT. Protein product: CACARGGRLWDTQYF.

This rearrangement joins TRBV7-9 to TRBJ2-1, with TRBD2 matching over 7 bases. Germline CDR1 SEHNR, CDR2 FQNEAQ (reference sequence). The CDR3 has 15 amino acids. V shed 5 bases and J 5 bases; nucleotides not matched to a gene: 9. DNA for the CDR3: TGTGCCAGCAGCACCGATAGCGGGCCCAACAATGAGCAGTTCTTC. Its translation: CASSTDSGPNNEQFF.